The 15 T cell receptor beta chains below come from one sample, sequenced in a study of blood T cells in healthy people across ages. Sample-barcoded 5' priming and a J-beta primer mix drove a second PCR of 7 to 11 cycles. TCRdb reprocessed the 5' RACE reads with MiXCR, giving one entry per CDR3 protein. The profile shows more than 650,000 distinct CDR3 sequences, 53% of them singletons. Material: blood. These receptors came from a man at least 80 years old in good health.

This chain uses TRBV24-1 with TRBJ2-7; tentatively, D is TRBD1 (6 bases). Germline V lookup: CDR1 KGHDR, CDR2 SFDVKD. The CDR3 totals 13 residues. The ends were cut back, 10 bases at V and 0 bases at J, with 12 bases in the middle. DNA for the CDR3: TGTGCCACGGCCACGGACAGCTCCTACGAGCAGTACTTC. It codes for CATATDSSYEQYF.

This clonotype was observed at least ten times. The chain joins TRBV20-1 to TRBJ1-5, with D maybe TRBD1 (6 bases). Trimming removed 5 bases at V and 6 bases at J, with 14 bases between. CDR3 length: 13 amino acids. Germline V gives CDR1 DFQATT, CDR2 SNEGSKA (reference sequence). CDR3 loop: CSAATGQTQPQHF. The CDR3 region has the DNA TGCAGTGCTGCCACCGGACAGACTCAGCCCCAGCATTTT.

The chain links TRBV27 to TRBJ2-5; 10 bases line up with TRBD1. The tail of the sequence fits TRBJ2-7 better, so the J call may be wrong. This CDR3 is built from 15 residues. Germline values: CDR1 MNHEY, CDR2 SMNVEV (reference sequence). Here the CDR3 reads CASSLTGTGVHEQYF. DNA for the CDR3: TGTGCCAGCAGTCTAACCGGGACAGGGGTCCACGAGCAGTACTTC.

This clonotype was seen a handful of times. The V gene is TRBV3-1, the J gene TRBJ2-5; D is unclear. Trimming left V 0 bases short and J 5 bases short, with 10 bases between. The length of the CDR3 is 14 residues. From germline, CDR1 is LGHDT and CDR2 YNNKEL (reference sequence). Written as DNA, the CDR3 is TGTGCCAGCAGCCAAGATCCCAAGTCGGAGACCCAGTACTTC. Protein sequence: CASSQDPKSETQYF.

The chain links TRBV27 to TRBJ1-2, with TRBD1 matching over 8 bases. The junction had 2 bases not matched to a gene; V was cut back by 4 bases and J by 4 bases. Germline-derived CDR1 and CDR2 are MNHEY and SMNVEV (reference sequence). This CDR3 comprises 13 residues. The CDR3 reads CASSWTGSYGYTF. The CDR3 nucleotides read TGTGCCAGCAGTTGGACAGGGTCCTATGGCTACACCTTC.

The V call is TRBV3-1, the J call TRBJ2-7; 11 bases map to TRBD2. Germline V gene lookup returns CDR1 LGHDT and CDR2 YNNKEL (reference sequence). J gave up 0 bases and V 1 base, and 8 bases lay outside the gene matches. This CDR3 is 18 amino acids long. CDR3 loop: CASSQGTLAGGISYEQYF. The CDR3 region has the DNA TGTGCCAGCAGCCAAGGAACCCTAGCGGGAGGTATCTCCTACGAGCAGTACTTC.

This clonotype has more than one count but fewer than ten. J is TRBJ2-7 and V is TRBV28; 7 bases line up with TRBD1. V was clipped by 4 bases and J by 3 bases; unmatched bases: 0. Germline lookup yields CDR1 MDHEN and CDR2 SYDVKM. The CDR3 is 12 residues long. CDR3 in DNA: TGTGCCAGCAGTTACAGGGGCTACGAGCAGTACTTC. This gives the protein CASSYRGYEQYF. The variable domain in full, with the rest retrieved from reference TRBV28 and TRBJ2-7, is DVKVTQSSRYLVKRTGEKVFLECVQDMDHENMFWYRQDPGLGLRLIYFSYDVKMKEKGDIPEGYSVSREKKERFSLILESASTNQTSMYLCASSYRGYEQYFGPGTRLTVT.

This clonotype was observed a few times. This chain links TRBV7-2 with TRBJ2-1, with 8 bases matching TRBD1. Trimming cost V 5 bases and J 9 bases; bases outside gene matches: 9. The germline V gene encodes CDR1 SGHTA and CDR2 FQGNSA. The CDR3 loop spans 14 amino acids. CDR3 bases: TGTGCCAGCAGCCTAGGACAGGGTGGGGGTGAGCAGTTCTTC. The encoded protein is CASSLGQGGGEQFF.

This clonotype was picked up a small number of times. The rearrangement joins TRBV7-9 to TRBJ1-2; D is uncertain. Trimming removed 5 bases at V and 8 bases at J, with 15 bases between. Germline values: CDR1 SEHNR, CDR2 FQNEAQ (reference sequence). This CDR3 is built from 13 residues. The CDR3 nucleotides are TGTGCCAGCAGCCCGTCGGCGGGGTGGGGCTACACCTTC. Protein sequence: CASSPSAGWGYTF.

This chain uses TRBV2 with TRBJ2-1; tentatively, D is TRBD2 (6 bases). CDR1 SNHLY and CDR2 FYNNEI come from the germline V gene. V dropped 8 bases and J dropped 3 bases, with 14 bases sitting between them. The CDR3 contains 14 residues. CDR3 in amino acids: CASLRDSGYNEQFF. CDR3 sequence (DNA): TGTGCCAGCCTTAGGGACTCGGGCTACAATGAGCAGTTCTTC. The complete variable domain, with remaining parts taken from reference TRBV2 and TRBJ2-1, reads EPEVTQTPSHQVTQMGQEVILRCVPISNHLYFYWYRQILGQKVEFLVSFYNNEISEKSEIFDDQFSVERPDGSNFTLKIRSTKLEDSAMYFCASLRDSGYNEQFFGPGTRLTVL.

The V and J genes are TRBV20-1 and TRBJ2-1, with TRBD2 matching over 9 bases. From germline, CDR1 is DFQATT and CDR2 SNEGSKA (reference sequence). This CDR3 contains 13 residues. V lost 0 bases and J lost 12; bases outside the gene matches: 6. CDR3 sequence: CSARDLAGKGQFF. Here the CDR3 DNA reads TGCAGTGCTAGAGATCTAGCGGGGAAGGGGCAGTTCTTC.

This chain joins TRBV5-1 and TRBJ2-5; TRBD2 agrees at 10 bases. V was clipped by 3 bases and J by 0 bases; unmatched bases: 11. Germline V lookup: CDR1 SGHRS, CDR2 YFSETQ. The CDR3 is 18 amino acids. The CDR3 is CASSWGRTSGKYQETQYF. CDR3 coding DNA: TGCGCCAGCAGCTGGGGACGGACTAGCGGCAAGTACCAAGAGACCCAGTACTTC. Drawing the rest from reference TRBV5-1 and TRBJ2-5, the complete variable domain is KAGVTQTPRYLIKTRGQQVTLSCSPISGHRSVSWYQQTPGQGLQFLFEYFSETQRNKGNFPGRFSGRQFSNSRSEMNVSTLELGDSALYLCASSWGRTSGKYQETQYFGPGTRLLVL.

This clonotype was seen more than once but under ten times. The rearrangement links TRBV20-1 to TRBJ2-1; D could derive from TRBD1 or TRBD2 (5 bases each). CDR3 length: 16 residues. V was clipped by 3 bases and J by 0 bases, with 15 bases between them. Germline-derived CDR1 and CDR2 are DFQATT and SNEGSKA (reference sequence). In DNA, the CDR3 is TGCAGTGCTAGTTACCCCGGGACCCGCTCCTACAATGAGCAGTTCTTC. Translated, it gives CSASYPGTRSYNEQFF.

This clonotype came up a few times. J is TRBJ2-1 and V is TRBV20-1; 14 bases agree with TRBD2. CDR1 and CDR2 from the germline V gene are DFQATT and SNEGSKA (reference sequence). This CDR3 is 21 amino acids long. Here the CDR3 DNA reads TGCAGCCGCAGTGCTATCGTCAGCGGACTAGCGGGGGGCTCCTCCTACAATGAGCAGTTCTTC. This translates into CSRSAIVSGLAGGSSYNEQFF.

The rearrangement links TRBV21-1 to TRBJ2-7. TRBV21-1 corresponds to a pseudogene. The CDR3 spans 13 residues. In DNA, the CDR3 is TGTGCCAGCAGCAAAGTGCACCCCTACGAGCAGTATTTC. It encodes CASSKVHPYEQYF.